This entry features one TCR beta chain sequence. Within the sample, other DNA sequences also encode this same CDR3. This table comes from immunoSEQ multiplex PCR, and its TCRdb copy is limited to in-frame clones, with some not included. Among about 2,300 clones, 93% were seen once, and the ten largest hold roughly 4.2%. The sample is drawn from a study of T cell repertoires in ileal Crohn's disease. Time point specified: inflamed ileum from the surgical specimen. Sequencing was performed on ileal tissue. The TCR originated in an adult with Crohn's disease.

The CDR3 reads CSVEDRYEQYF. In DNA form, the CDR3 reads TGCAGCGTTGAAGATAGGTACGAGCAGTACTTC. This chain joins TRBV29-1 and TRBJ2-7, with no clear D. Germline CDR1 is SQVTM and CDR2 is ANQGSEA. The CDR3 runs to 11 residues. Trimming took off 0 bases at V and 4 bases at J, with 4 bases between the two ends.